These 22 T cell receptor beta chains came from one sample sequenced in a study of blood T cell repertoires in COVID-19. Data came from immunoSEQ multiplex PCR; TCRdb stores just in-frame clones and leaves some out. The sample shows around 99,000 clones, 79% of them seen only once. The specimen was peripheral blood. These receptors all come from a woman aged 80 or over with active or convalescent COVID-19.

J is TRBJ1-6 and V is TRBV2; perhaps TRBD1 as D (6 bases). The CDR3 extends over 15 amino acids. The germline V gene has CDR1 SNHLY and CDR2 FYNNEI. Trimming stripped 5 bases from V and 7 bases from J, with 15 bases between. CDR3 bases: TGTGCCAGCAGTCCAGGACAGAGCCCAAATTCACCCCTCCACTTT. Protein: CASSPGQSPNSPLHF.

CDR3 coding DNA: TGTGCCAGCTCACCACGCGAGGGCTTAGCCAAAAACATTCAGTACTTC. It is translated as CASSPREGLAKNIQYF. The chain links TRBV18 to TRBJ2-4; D may be TRBD2 (5 bases). The CDR3 contains 16 residues. V was cut by 1 base and J by 0 bases, with 10 bases left in between. CDR1 is KGHSH, CDR2 LQKENI, per germline. Variable domain in full (rest from reference TRBV18 and TRBJ2-4): NAGVMQNPRHLVRRRGQEARLRCSPMKGHSHVYWYRQLPEEGLKFMVYLQKENIIDESGMPKERFSAEFPKEGPSILRIQQVVRGDSAAYFCASSPREGLAKNIQYFGAGTRLSVL.

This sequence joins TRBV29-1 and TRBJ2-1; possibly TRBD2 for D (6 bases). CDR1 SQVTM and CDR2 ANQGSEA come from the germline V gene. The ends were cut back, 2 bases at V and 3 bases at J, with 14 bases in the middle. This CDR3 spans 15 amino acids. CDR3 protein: CSVEKLLADYNEQFF. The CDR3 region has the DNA TGCAGCGTTGAAAAGTTACTAGCCGACTACAATGAGCAGTTCTTC.

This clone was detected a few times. The CDR3 region has the DNA TGTGCCAGCAGTCACATTAGCACAGATACGCAGTATTTT. Protein: CASSHISTDTQYF. This rearrangement joins TRBV27 to TRBJ2-3; no reliable D call. This CDR3 contains 13 residues. Trimming removed 5 bases from V and 0 bases from J, with 6 bases in between. Germline CDR1 and CDR2: MNHEY and SMNVEV (reference sequence).

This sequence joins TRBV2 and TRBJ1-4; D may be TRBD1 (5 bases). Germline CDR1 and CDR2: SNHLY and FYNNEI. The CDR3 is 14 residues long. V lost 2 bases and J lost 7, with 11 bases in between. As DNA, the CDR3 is TGTGCCAGCAGTGAACATCAGGGAACTGAAAAACTGTTTTTT. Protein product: CASSEHQGTEKLFF.

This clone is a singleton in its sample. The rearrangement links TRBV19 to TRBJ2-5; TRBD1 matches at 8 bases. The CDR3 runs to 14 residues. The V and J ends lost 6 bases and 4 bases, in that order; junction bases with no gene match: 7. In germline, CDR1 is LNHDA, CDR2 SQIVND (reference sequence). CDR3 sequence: CASRRTGLLETQYF. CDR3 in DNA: TGTGCCAGTAGGAGGACAGGGTTATTAGAGACCCAGTACTTC.

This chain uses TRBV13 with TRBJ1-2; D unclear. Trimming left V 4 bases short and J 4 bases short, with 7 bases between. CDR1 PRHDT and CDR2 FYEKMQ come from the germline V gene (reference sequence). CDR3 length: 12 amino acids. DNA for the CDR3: TGTGCCAGCAGCTCCGAGGGCTATGGCTACACCTTC. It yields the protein CASSSEGYGYTF.

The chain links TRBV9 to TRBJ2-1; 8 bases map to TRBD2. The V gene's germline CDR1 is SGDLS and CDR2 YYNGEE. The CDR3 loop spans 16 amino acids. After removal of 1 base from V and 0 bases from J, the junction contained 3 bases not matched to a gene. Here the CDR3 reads CASSVLAGLSYNEQFF. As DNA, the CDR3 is TGTGCCAGCAGCGTACTAGCGGGCCTCTCCTACAATGAGCAGTTCTTC.

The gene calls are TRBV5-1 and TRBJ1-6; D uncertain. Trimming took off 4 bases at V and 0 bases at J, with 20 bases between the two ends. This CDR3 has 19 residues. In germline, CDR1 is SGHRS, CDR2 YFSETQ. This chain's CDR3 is CASSQRPVDRGSYNSPLHF. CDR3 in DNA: TGCGCCAGCAGCCAGAGACCGGTAGACCGAGGCTCCTATAATTCACCCCTCCACTTT.

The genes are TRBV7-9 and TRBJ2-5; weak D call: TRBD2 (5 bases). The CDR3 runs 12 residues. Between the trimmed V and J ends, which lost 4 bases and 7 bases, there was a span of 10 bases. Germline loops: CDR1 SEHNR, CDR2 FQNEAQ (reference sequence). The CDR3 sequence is CASSSGLGTQYF. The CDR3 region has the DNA TGTGCCAGCAGCTCGGGGTTGGGGACCCAGTACTTC.

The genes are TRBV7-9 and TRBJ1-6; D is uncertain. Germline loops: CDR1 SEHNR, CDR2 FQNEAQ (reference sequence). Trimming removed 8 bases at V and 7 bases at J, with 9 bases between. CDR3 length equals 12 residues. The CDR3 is CASREGNSPLHF. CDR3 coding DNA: TGTGCCAGCCGAGAGGGAAATTCACCCCTCCACTTT. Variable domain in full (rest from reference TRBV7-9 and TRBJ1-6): DTGVSQNPRHKITKRGQNVTFRCDPISEHNRLYWYRQTLGQGPEFLTYFQNEAQLEKSRLLSDRFSAERPKGSFSTLEIQRTEQGDSAMYLCASREGNSPLHFGNGTRLTVT.

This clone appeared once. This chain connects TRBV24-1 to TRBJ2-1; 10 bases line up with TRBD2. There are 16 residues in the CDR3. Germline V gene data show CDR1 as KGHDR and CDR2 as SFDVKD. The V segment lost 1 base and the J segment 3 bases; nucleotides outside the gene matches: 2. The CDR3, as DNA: TGTGCCACCAGTGATTTAGCGGGAGGGGTCTACAATGAGCAGTTCTTC. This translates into CATSDLAGGVYNEQFF.

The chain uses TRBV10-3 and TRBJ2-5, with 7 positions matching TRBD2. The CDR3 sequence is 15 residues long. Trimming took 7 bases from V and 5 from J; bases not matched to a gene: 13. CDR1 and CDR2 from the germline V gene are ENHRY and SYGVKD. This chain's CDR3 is CAIKASGTKEETQYF. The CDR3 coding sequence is TGTGCCATCAAGGCTAGCGGAACGAAGGAGGAGACCCAGTACTTC.

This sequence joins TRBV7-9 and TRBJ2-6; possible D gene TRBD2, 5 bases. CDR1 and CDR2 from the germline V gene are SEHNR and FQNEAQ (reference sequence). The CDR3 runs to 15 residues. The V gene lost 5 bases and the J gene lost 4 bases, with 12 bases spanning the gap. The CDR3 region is CASSNGVSGANVLTF. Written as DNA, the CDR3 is TGTGCCAGCAGCAACGGGGTCTCAGGGGCCAACGTCCTGACTTTC.

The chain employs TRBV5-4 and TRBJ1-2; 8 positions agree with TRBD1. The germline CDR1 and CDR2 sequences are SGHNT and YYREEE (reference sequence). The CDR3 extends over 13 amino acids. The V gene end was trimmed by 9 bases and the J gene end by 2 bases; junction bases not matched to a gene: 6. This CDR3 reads CAMTRTGNYGYTF. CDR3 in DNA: TGTGCCATGACCCGGACAGGGAACTATGGCTACACCTTC.

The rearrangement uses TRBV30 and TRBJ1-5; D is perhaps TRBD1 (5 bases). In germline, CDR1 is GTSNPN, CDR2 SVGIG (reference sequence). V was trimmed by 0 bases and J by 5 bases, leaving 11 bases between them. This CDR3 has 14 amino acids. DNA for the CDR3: TGTGCCTGGAGTGTGACAGAGCTACATCAGCCCCAGCATTTT. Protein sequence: CAWSVTELHQPQHF.

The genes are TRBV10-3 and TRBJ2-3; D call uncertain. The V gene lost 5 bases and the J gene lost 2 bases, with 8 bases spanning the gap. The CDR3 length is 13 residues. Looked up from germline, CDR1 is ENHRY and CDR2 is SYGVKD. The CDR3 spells CAISQTYTDTQYF. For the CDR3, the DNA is TGTGCCATCAGTCAGACTTACACAGATACGCAGTATTTT.

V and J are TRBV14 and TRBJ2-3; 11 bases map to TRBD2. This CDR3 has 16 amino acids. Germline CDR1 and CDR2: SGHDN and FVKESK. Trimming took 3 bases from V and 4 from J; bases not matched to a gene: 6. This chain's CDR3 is CASSQSLAGGPDTQYF. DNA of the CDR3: TGTGCCAGCAGCCAGTCCCTAGCGGGAGGCCCAGATACGCAGTATTTT.

CDR3 coding DNA: TGTGCCAGTAGTATAGCTGGGACAGGGGGGAACATTCAGTACTTC. Protein sequence: CASSIAGTGGNIQYF. The gene calls are TRBV19 and TRBJ2-4; 11 bases are a match to TRBD1. The CDR3 is made up of 15 amino acids. With V trimmed by 1 base and J by 7 bases, 3 bases remained unmatched. Germline CDR1 and CDR2: LNHDA and SQIVND (reference sequence).

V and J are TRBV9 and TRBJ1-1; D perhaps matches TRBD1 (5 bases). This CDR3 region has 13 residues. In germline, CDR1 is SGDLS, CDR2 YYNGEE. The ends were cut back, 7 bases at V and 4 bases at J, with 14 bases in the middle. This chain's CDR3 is CASSHRLGTEAFF. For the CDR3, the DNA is TGTGCCAGCTCGCACAGGCTGGGCACTGAAGCTTTCTTT.

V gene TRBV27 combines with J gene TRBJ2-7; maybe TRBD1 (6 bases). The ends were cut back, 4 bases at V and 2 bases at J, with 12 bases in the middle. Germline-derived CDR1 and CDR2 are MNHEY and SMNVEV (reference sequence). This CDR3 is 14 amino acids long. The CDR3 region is CASSSQTGPYEQYF. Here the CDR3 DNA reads TGTGCCAGCAGTTCACAGACAGGTCCCTACGAGCAGTACTTC.

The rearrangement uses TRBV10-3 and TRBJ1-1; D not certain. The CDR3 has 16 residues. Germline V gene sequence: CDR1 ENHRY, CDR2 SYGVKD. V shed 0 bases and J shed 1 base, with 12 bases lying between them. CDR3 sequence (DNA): TGTGCCATCAGTGAGTCGCGGGGAGCCAGGAACACTGAAGCTTTCTTT. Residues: CAISESRGARNTEAFF.